This T cell receptor (beta chain) is drawn from a study of T cells in Graves' hyperthyroidism and ophthalmopathy. The overall study: Peripheral blood draws took place at initial diagnosis, ahead of any treatment.

CDR3 length equals 11 residues. Trimming stripped 2 bases from V and 8 bases from J, with 9 bases between. Germline V CDR1 and CDR2: GTSNPN, SVGIG (reference sequence). Using RNA transcripts as the source, TCR beta CDR3 regions were amplified. In the first-round RT-PCR of the TCR CDR3, the HTBI primer set was used. TCRdb re-derived calls from the multiplex PCR reads in MiXCR, one entry per CDR3 protein. This sample yields 330,000 or so distinct CDR3 sequences, of which roughly 18% are seen a single time; 15% to 18% belongs to the top ten. Overall study findings and caveats: Most clonotypes expanded in thyroid above 0.001 were likewise present in blood. Stable hyperthyroidism was told apart from ophthalmopathy by a model built on 13 V-J features.

This clonotype came up many times. What it binds is unknown. Together with thyroid ultrasound, orbital computed tomography, serum thyroxine and TRAb, clinical symptoms were used for diagnoses. The sample taken for sequencing was blood. This sequence originates from a woman between 40 and 55 years old with Graves' ophthalmopathy. The gene calls are TRBV30 and TRBJ1-2; D gene unclear. The CDR3 loop is CAWSYKEGYTF. The CDR3 region has the DNA TGTGCCTGGAGTTACAAGGAAGGCTACACCTTC.